The next 14 T cell receptor beta chains were all read from a single sample in a study of low-dose radiotherapy and immunotherapy resistance in tumors. Time point specified: after trial treatment. Treatment: LDRT plus nivolumab, ipilimumab, low-dose cyclophosphamide and aspirin (RACIN trial). First-strand cDNA used TRAV- and TRBV-specific primers, covering alpha and beta chains. It was with a constant-region primer and a V-primer adapter that TCRs were amplified over roughly 19 PCR cycles. TCRdb ran MiXCR on the reads and lists one entry per CDR3 protein. The table has about 84,000 distinct CDR3 sequences, over 15% seen once; the top ten hold approximately 1.5%. Sequencing was performed on PBMCs, taken after low-dose radiotherapy plus immunotherapy. Receptors originate from a male donor with prostate cancer.

The sample holds many counts of this clonotype. V and J are TRBV6-5 and TRBJ2-7; D might be TRBD1 (6 bases). The V and J ends lost 0 bases and 3 bases respectively, with 15 bases between them. This CDR3 has 16 amino acids. Germline V gene sequence: CDR1 MNHEY, CDR2 SVGAGI. The CDR3 DNA sequence: TGTGCCAGCAGTTACTCCCCCAGGGGAGTGTACTACGAGCAGTACTTC. Protein: CASSYSPRGVYYEQYF.

This clonotype occurred many times. The chain joins TRBV9 to TRBJ1-2; TRBD1 is a possible D gene (5 bases). CDR3 size: 15 residues. Per the germline V gene, CDR1 is SGDLS and CDR2 is YYNGEE. The V end was cut by 6 bases, the J end by 1 base, with 16 bases between. CDR3 protein: CASTPEGRGNYGYTF. DNA of the CDR3: TGTGCCAGCACCCCGGAGGGGAGGGGTAACTATGGCTACACCTTC.

This clonotype has a handful of counts. Because the CDR3's place on the DNA is in doubt, the DNA is left out and the CDR3 is given as listed by TCRdb. The gene calls are TRBV12-3 or TRBV12-4 and TRBJ2-2; TRBD2 is the table's D call, not checked against the DNA. The CDR3 totals 18 residues, both ends included. CDR3 sequence reads: CASSPGTRGGATGELFFF.

V is TRBV27 and J is TRBJ1-1; weak D call: TRBD1 (5 bases). Trimming removed 8 bases from V and 3 bases from J, with 7 bases in between. The germline CDR1 and CDR2 sequences are MNHEY and SMNVEV (reference sequence). The CDR3 consists of 11 residues. CDR3 DNA: TGTGCCAGCCCCAGGGACACTGAAGCTTTCTTT. Residues: CASPRDTEAFF.

V and J are TRBV14 and TRBJ2-7, with 10 nucleotides matching TRBD2. The CDR3 covers 16 residues. CDR1 SGHDN and CDR2 FVKESK come from the germline V gene. V lost 0 bases to trimming and J lost 6 bases; unmatched junction nucleotides: 8. The CDR3 is CASSQEGSGGAGEQYF. In DNA, the CDR3 is TGTGCCAGCAGCCAAGAGGGCAGCGGGGGGGCCGGCGAGCAGTACTTC.

This clonotype appeared many times. This chain connects TRBV28 to TRBJ2-6; D not certain. This CDR3 has 17 amino acids. V gave up 6 bases and J gave up 0 bases, with 15 bases separating them. Germline values: CDR1 MDHEN, CDR2 SYDVKM. CDR3 residues: CASRHSYLLSGANVLTF. In DNA, the CDR3 is TGTGCCAGCAGGCACTCTTATCTCCTCTCTGGGGCCAACGTCCTGACTTTC.

This clonotype was recorded at least ten times. The chain recombines TRBV30 with TRBJ2-3, with 10 positions matching TRBD2. The length of the CDR3 is 14 residues. The germline CDR1 and CDR2 sequences are GTSNPN and SVGIG (reference sequence). The V gene end was trimmed by 2 bases and the J gene end by 3 bases; junction bases not matched to a gene: 2. The CDR3 loop is CAWSRGLATDTQYF. For the CDR3, the DNA is TGTGCCTGGAGTAGGGGACTAGCGACAGATACGCAGTATTTT. Combining the CDR3 with reference TRBV30 and TRBJ2-3 gives the whole variable domain SQTIHQWPATLVQPVGSPLSLECTVEGTSNPNLYWYRQAAGRGLQLLFYSVGIGQISSEVPQNLSASRPQDRQFILSSKKLLLSDSGFYLCAWSRGLATDTQYFGPGTRLTVL.

This clonotype was observed at least ten times. The J gene is TRBJ2-5, the V gene TRBV18, with D possibly TRBD2 on 5 matching bases. Between the trimmed V and J ends, which lost 6 bases and 5 bases, there was a span of 13 bases. Looked up from germline, CDR1 is KGHSH and CDR2 is LQKENI. The CDR3 is made up of 13 amino acids. CDR3 amino acids: CASSTGKTETQYF. CDR3 nucleotides: TGTGCCAGCTCGACGGGGAAAACGGAGACCCAGTACTTC.

This clonotype was recorded many times. The chain uses TRBV5-1 and TRBJ2-5, with D tentatively TRBD1 (5 bases). The germline gives CDR1 SGHRS, CDR2 YFSETQ. CDR3 length: 13 residues. Between the trimmed V and J ends, which lost 1 base and 4 bases, there was a span of 8 bases. The CDR3 DNA follows: TGCGCCAGCAGCTTGACAGGAACAGAGACCCAGTACTTC. Its translation is CASSLTGTETQYF.

A note on this clonotype: A read error is the likely source, as a far larger clone sits one nucleotide away. The rearrangement links TRBV5-4 to TRBJ2-3; unclear D gene. The germline V gene encodes CDR1 SGHNT and CDR2 YYREEE (reference sequence). This CDR3 is 15 amino acids long. V lost 4 bases and J lost 2, with 14 bases in between. The CDR3 loop reads CASSIGPAITDTQYF. CDR3 coding DNA: TGTGCCAGCAGCATTGGGCCGGCAATCACAGATACGCAGTATTTT.

This clonotype was recorded many times. The CDR3, as DNA: TGCGCCAGCAGCAGGACTAGCGGGAGTGTGTACAATGAGCAGTTCTTC. This translates into CASSRTSGSVYNEQFF. The genes are TRBV5-1 and TRBJ2-1; TRBD2 matches 13 bases. This CDR3 region has 16 residues. The germline CDR1 and CDR2 sequences are SGHRS and YFSETQ. Germline trimming cut 4 bases from V and 4 bases from J; bases unmatched to any gene: 5. The variable domain in full, completed from reference TRBV5-1 and TRBJ2-1, reads KAGVTQTPRYLIKTRGQQVTLSCSPISGHRSVSWYQQTPGQGLQFLFEYFSETQRNKGNFPGRFSGRQFSNSRSEMNVSTLELGDSALYLCASSRTSGSVYNEQFFGPGTRLTVL.

The chain joins TRBV6-6 to TRBJ2-6; the match to TRBD2 covers 8 bases. Germline V gene sequence: CDR1 MNHNY, CDR2 SVGAGI (reference sequence). V shed 6 bases and J 4 bases; nucleotides not matched to a gene: 5. There are 15 residues in the CDR3. The CDR3 nucleotides are TGTGCCAGCAGGGACGGGGGGGGGGGGGCCAACGTCCTGACTTTC. Encoded protein: CASRDGGGGANVLTF.

This clonotype occurred many times. The chain combines TRBV4-3 with TRBJ2-1; D gene unclear. V lost 4 bases and J 5 bases, leaving 12 bases between the germline ends. The CDR3 spans 14 residues. Germline V gene data show CDR1 as LGHNA and CDR2 as YSLEER. Here the CDR3 reads CASSRVIQNNEQFF. The CDR3, as DNA: TGCGCCAGCAGCCGGGTCATACAAAACAATGAGCAGTTCTTC.

This clonotype has ten or more counts. The chain carries TRBV9 and TRBJ2-2; 8 nucleotides match TRBD2. The ends lost 4 bases at V and 0 bases at J; junction bases unmatched: 8. The CDR3 length is 17 residues. The germline V gene has CDR1 SGDLS and CDR2 YYNGEE. DNA of the CDR3: TGTGCCAGCAGCCTCCGGCGGGAGGCAACGAACACCGGGGAGCTGTTTTTT. Its protein product is CASSLRREATNTGELFF.